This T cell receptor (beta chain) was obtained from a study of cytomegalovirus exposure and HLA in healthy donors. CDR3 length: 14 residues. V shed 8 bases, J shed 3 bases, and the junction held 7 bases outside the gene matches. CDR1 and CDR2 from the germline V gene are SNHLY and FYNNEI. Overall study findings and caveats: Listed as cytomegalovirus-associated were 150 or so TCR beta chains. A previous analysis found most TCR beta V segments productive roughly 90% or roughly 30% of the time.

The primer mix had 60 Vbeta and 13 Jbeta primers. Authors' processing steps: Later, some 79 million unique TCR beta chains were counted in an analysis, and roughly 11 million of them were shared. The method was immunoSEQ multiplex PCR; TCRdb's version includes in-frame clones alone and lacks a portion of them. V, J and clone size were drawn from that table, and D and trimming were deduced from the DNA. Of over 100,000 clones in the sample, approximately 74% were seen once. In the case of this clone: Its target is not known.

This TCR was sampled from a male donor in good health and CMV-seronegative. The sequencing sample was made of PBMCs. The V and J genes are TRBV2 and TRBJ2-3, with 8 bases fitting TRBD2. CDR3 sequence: CASGRGARTDTQYF. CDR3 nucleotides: TGTGCCAGCGGGCGGGGGGCGCGGACAGATACGCAGTATTTT.